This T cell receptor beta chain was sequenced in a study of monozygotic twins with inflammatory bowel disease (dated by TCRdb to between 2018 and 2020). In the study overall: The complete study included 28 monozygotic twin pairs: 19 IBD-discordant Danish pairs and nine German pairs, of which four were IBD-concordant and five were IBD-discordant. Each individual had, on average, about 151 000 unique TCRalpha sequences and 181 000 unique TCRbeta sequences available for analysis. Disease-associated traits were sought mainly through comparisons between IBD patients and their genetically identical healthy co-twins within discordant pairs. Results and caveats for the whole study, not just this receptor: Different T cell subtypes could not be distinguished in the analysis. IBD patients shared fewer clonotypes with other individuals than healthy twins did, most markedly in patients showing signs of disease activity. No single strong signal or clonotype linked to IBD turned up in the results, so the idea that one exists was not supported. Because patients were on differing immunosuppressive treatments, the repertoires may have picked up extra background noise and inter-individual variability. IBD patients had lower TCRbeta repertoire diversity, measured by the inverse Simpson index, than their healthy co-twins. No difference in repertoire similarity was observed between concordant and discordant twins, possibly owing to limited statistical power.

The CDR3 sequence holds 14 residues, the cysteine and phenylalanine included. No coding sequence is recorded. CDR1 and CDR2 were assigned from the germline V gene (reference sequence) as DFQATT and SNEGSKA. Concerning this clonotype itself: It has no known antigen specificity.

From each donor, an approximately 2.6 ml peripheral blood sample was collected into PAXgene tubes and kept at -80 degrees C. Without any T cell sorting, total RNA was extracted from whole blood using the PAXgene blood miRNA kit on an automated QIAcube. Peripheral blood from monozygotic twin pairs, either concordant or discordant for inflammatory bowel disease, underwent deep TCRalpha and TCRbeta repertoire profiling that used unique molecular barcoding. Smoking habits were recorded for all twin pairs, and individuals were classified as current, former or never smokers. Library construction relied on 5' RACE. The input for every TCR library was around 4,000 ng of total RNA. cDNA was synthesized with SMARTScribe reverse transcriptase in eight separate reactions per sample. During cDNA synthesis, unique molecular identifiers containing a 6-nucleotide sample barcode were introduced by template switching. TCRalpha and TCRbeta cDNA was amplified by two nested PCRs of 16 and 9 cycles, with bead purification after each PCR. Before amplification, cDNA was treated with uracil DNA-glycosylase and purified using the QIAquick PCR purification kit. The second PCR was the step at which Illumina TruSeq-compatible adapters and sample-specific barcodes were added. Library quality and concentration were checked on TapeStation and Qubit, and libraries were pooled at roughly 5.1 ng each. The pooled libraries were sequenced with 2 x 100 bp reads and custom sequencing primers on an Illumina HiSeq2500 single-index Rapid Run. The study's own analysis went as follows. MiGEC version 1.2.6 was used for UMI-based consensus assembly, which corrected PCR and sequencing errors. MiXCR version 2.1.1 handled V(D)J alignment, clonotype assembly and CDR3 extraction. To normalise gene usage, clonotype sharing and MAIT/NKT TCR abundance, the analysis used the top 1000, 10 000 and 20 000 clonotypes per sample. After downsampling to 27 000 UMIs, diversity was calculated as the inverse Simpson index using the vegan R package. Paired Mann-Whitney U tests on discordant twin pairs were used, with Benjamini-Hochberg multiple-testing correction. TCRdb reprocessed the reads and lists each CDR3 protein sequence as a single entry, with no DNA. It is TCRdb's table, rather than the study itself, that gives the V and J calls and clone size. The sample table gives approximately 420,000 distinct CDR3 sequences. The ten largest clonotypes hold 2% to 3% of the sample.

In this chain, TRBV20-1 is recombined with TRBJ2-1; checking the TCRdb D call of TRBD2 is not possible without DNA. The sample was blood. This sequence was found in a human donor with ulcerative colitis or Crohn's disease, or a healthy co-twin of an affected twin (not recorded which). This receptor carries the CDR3 CSAIAGGVHNEQFF.